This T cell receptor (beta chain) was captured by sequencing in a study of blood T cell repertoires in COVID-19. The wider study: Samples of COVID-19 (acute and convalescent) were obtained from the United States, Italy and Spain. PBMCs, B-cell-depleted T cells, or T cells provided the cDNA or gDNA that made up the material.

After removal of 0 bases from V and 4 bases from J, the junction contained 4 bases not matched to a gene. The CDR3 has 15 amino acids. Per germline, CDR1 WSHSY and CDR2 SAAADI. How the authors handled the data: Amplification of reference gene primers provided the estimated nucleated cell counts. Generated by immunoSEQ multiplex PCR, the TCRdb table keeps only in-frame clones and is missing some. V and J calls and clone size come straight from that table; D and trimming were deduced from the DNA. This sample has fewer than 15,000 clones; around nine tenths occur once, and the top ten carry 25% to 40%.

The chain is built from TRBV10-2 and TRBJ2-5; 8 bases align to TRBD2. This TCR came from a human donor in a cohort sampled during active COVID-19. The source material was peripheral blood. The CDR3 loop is CASSESKAGGETQYF. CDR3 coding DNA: TGCGCCAGCAGTGAGTCGAAGGCGGGAGGAGAGACCCAGTACTTC.